This TCR beta chain was retrieved from a study of cytomegalovirus exposure and HLA in healthy donors. This clone was picked up one time. The PCR used 60 Vbeta and 13 Jbeta primers. The protocol was immunoSEQ multiplex PCR, while the TCRdb copy is restricted to in-frame clones and leaves out a portion. Here the sample spans around 150,000 clones, approximately 79% being singletons. Germline-derived CDR1 and CDR2 are SGDLS and YYNGEE. The V and J ends lost 3 bases and 0 bases respectively, with 6 bases between them. The CDR3 is made up of 13 amino acids. The clonotype was recovered from a man aged 60-69 years in good health and CMV-seronegative. The chain has TRBV9 and TRBJ2-5; D gene unclear. Sequencing input: PBMCs. In DNA form, the CDR3 reads TGTGCCAGCAGCGACGGGTACCAAGAGACCCAGTACTTC. The encoded protein is CASSDGYQETQYF.